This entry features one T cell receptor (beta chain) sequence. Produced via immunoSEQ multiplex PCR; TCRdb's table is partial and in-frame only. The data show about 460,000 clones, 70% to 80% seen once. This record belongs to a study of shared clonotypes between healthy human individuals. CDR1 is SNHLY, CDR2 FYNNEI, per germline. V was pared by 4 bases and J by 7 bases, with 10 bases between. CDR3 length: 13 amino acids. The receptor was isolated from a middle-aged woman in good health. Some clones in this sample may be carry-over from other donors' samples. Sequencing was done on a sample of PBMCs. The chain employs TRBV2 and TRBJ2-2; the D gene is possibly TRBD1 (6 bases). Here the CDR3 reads CASSGTDHGELFF. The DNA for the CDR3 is TGTGCCAGCAGTGGGACAGACCACGGGGAGCTGTTTTTT.